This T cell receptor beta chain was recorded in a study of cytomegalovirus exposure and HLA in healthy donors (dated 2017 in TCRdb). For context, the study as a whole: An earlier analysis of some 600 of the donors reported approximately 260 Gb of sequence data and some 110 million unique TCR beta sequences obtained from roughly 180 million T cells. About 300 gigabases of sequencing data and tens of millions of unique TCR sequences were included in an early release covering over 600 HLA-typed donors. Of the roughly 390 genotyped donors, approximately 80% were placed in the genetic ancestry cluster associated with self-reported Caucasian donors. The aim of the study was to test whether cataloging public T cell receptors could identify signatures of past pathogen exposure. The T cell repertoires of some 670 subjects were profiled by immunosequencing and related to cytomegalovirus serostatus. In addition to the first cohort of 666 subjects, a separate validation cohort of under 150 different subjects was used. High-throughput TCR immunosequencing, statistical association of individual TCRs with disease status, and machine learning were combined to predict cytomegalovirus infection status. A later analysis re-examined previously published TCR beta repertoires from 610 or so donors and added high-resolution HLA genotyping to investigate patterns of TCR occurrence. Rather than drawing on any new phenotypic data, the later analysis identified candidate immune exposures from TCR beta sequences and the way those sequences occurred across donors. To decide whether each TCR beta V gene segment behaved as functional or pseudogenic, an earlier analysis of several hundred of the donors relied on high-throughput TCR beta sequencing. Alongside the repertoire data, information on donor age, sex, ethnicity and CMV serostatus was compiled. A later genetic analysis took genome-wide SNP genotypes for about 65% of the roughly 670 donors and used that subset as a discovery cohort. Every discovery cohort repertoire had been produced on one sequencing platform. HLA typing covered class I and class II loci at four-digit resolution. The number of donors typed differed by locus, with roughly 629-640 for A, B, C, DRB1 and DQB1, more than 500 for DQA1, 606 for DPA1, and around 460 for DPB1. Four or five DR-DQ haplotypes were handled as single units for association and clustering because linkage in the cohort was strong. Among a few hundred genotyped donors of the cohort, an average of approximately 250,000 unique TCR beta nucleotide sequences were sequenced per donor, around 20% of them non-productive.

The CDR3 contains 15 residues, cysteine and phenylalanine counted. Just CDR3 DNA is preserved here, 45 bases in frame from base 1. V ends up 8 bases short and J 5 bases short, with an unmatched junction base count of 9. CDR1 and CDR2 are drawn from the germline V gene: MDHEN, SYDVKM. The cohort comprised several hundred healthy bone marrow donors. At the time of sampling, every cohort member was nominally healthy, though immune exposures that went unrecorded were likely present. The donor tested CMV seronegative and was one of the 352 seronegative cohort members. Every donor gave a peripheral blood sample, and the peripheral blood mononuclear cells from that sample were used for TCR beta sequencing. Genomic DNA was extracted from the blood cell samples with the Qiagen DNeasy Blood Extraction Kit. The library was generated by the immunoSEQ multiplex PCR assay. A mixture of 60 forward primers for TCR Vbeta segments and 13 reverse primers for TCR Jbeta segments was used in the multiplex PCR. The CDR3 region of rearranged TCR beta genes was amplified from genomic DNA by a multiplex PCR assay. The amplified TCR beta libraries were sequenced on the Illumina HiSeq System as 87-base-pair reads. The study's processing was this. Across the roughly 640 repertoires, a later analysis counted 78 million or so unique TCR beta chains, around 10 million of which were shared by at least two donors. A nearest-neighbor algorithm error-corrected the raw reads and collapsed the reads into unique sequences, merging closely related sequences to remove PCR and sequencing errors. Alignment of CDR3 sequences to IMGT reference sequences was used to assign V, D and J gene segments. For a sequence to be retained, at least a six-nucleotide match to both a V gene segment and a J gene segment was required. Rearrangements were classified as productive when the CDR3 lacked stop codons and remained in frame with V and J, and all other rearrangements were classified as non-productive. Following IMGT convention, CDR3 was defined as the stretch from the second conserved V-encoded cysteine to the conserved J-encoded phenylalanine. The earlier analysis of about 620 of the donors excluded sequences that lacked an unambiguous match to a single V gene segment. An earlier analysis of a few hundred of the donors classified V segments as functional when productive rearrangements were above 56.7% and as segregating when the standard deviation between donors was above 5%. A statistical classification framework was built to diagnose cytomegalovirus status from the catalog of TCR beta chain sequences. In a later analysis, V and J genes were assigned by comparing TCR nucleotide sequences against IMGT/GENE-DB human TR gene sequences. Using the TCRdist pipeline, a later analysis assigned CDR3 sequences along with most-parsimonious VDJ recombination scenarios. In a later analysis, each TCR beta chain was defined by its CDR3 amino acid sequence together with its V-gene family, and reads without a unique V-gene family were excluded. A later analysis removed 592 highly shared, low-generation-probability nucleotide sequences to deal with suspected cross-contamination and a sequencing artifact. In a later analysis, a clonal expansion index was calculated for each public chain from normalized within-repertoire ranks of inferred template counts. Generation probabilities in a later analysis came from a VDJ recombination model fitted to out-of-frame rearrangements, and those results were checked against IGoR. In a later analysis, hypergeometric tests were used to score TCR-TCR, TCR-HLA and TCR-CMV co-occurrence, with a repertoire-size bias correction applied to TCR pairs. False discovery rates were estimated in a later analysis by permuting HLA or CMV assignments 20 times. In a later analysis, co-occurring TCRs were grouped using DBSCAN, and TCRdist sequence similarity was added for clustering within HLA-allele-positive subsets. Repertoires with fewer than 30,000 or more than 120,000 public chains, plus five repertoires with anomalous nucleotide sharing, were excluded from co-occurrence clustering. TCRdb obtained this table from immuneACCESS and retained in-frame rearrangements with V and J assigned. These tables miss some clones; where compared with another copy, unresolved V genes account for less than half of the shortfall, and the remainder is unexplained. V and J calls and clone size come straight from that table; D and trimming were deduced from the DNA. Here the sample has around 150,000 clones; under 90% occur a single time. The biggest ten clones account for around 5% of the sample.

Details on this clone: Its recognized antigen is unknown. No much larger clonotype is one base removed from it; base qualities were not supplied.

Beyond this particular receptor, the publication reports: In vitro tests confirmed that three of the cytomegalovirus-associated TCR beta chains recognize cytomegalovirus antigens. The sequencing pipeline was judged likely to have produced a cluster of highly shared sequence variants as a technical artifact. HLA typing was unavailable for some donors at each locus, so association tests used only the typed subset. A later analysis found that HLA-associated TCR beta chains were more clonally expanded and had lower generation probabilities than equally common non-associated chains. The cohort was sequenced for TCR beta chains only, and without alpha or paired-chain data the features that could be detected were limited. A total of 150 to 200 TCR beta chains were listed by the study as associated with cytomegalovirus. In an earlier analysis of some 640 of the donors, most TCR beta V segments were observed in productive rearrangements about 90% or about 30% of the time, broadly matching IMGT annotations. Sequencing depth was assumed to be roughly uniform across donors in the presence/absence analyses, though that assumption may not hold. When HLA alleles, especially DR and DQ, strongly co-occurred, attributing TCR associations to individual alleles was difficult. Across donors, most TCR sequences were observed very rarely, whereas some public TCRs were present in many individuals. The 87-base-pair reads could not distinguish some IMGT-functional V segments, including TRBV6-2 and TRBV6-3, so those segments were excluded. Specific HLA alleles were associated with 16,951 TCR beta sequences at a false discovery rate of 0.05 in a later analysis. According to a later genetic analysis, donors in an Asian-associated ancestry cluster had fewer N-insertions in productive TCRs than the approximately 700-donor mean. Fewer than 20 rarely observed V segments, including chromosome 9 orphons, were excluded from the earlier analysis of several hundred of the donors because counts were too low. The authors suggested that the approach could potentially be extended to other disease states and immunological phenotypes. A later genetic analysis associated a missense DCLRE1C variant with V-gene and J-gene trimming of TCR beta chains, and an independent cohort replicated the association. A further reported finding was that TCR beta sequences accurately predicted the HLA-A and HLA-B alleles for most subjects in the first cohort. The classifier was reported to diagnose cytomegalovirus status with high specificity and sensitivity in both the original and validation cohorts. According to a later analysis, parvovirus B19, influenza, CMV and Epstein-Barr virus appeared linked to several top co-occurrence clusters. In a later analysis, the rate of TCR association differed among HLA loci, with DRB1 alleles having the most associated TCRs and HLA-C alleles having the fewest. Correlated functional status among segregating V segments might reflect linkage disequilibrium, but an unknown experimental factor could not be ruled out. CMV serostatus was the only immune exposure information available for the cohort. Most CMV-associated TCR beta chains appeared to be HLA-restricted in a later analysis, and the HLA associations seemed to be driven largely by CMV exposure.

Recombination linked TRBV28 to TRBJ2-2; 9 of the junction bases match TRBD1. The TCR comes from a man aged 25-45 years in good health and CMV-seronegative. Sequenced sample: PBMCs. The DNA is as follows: TGTGCCAGCGGGCCGGGACAGGGACTGACCGGGGAGCTGTTTTTT. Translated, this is CASGPGQGLTGELFF.